One sample yielded the 6 T cell receptor beta chains listed below, sequenced in a study of breast tumors, draining lymph nodes, adjacent tissues. One entry per CDR3 protein results from TCRdb running MiXCR on the multiplex PCR reads. The sample shows about 31,000 distinct CDR3 sequences, over 55% of them seen only once. Sequencing input: breast tumor tissue. These receptors originate from a female donor with breast cancer. Some clones in this sample may be carry-over from other donors' samples.

In this sample, this clonotype turned up once. The CDR3 protein is CASSEPRTAEAFF. The CDR3 nucleotides read TGTGCCAGCAGTGAACCCAGGACAGCTGAAGCTTTCTTT. The V gene is TRBV2, the J gene TRBJ1-1, with a possible D match to TRBD1 (6 bases). Germline CDR1 is SNHLY and CDR2 is FYNNEI. The CDR3 sequence is 13 residues long. V lost 2 bases and J 6 bases, leaving 10 bases between the germline ends.

The table lists this clonotype with many counts. It may be a read error: a sequence one base away is much more abundant. The V call is TRBV3-1, the J call TRBJ1-3; D call uncertain. The CDR3 has 16 residues. CDR1 and CDR2 from the germline V gene are LGHDT and YNNKEL (reference sequence). V gave up 1 base and J gave up 0 bases, with 10 bases separating them. The CDR3 DNA reads as TGTGCCAGCAGCCAAGGGCCGAGGAACTCTGGAAACACCATATATTTT. Translated: CASSQGPRNSGNTIYF.

Worth noting for this clonotype: The missing conserved phenylalanine or tryptophan at the end of this CDR3 makes a read error likely. The chain combines TRBV7-2 with TRBJ2-1; 7 bases align to TRBD2. CDR1 SGHTA and CDR2 FQGNSA come from the germline V gene. This CDR3 has 14 residues. V lost 1 base to trimming and J lost 7 bases; unmatched junction nucleotides: 4. The CDR3 loop is CASSLGGEGNEQFL. The CDR3 bases are TGTGCCAGCAGCTTAGGAGGGGAGGGGAATGAGCAGTTCCTC.

This clonotype was detected many times. The chain employs TRBV13 and TRBJ2-1, with no clear D. The germline V gene encodes CDR1 PRHDT and CDR2 FYEKMQ (reference sequence). CDR3 length equals 9 residues. The CDR3 sequence is CGIRNEQFF. As DNA, the CDR3 is TGTGGGATACGCAATGAGCAGTTCTTC.

This chain joins TRBV6-1 and TRBJ1-1, with D perhaps matching TRBD1 (5 bases). With 1 base removed from V and 4 bases from J, the gap between germline ends came to 13 bases. The germline gives CDR1 MNHNS, CDR2 SASEGT. The CDR3 sequence is 15 residues long. The CDR3 reads CASSEGLRGVTEAFF. CDR3 DNA: TGTGCCAGCAGTGAAGGGCTTCGGGGGGTCACTGAAGCTTTCTTT.

Ten or more counts support this clonotype. This sequence joins TRBV7-2 and TRBJ2-5, with D perhaps being TRBD1 or TRBD2 (5 bases each). The germline V gene encodes CDR1 SGHTA and CDR2 FQGNSA. This CDR3 region has 15 residues. V lost 5 bases and J lost 1, with 14 bases in between. In DNA, the CDR3 is TGTGCCAGCAGCCGAAGACTGAGGGGCCAAGAGACCCAGTACTTC. The encoded protein is CASSRRLRGQETQYF.